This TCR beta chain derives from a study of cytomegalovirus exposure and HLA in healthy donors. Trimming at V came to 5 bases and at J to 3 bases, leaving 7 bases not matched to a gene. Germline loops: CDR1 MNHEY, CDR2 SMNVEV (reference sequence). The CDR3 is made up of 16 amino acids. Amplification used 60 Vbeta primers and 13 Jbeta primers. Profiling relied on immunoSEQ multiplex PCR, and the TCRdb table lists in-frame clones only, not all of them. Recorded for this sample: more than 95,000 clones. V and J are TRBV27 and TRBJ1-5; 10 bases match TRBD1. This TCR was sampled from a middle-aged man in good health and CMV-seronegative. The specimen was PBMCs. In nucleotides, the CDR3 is TGTGCCAGCAGTATAGGGACAGGGGTATCCAATCAGCCCCAGCATTTT. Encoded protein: CASSIGTGVSNQPQHF.